Reported below is one TCR beta chain. The CDR3 runs to 17 residues. Unmatched junction bases numbered 9, after V lost 4 bases and J lost 3 bases. The germline V gene encodes CDR1 LGHDT and CDR2 YNNKEL (reference sequence). Study processing details: Amplified reference gene primers provided the basis for estimating nucleated cell counts. The method was immunoSEQ multiplex PCR; TCRdb's version includes in-frame clones alone and lacks a portion of them. The D gene and trimming were derived from the DNA, and the V and J assignments and clone size from that table. The repertoire holds roughly 110,000 clones, with more than 70% as singletons. The sample is drawn from a study of blood T cell repertoires in COVID-19. Across the study: Acute-phase and convalescent COVID-19 samples originated in the United States, Italy and Spain.

The chain employs TRBV3-1 (or the pseudogene TRBV3-2) and TRBJ2-5; the match to TRBD1 covers 12 bases. Input material: peripheral blood. The sequence was collected from a man in his forties or fifties with active or convalescent COVID-19. The CDR3 region has the DNA TGTGCCAGCAGCCCTCTCGGGACAGGGGGCGCGAAAGAGACCCAGTACTTC. It yields the protein CASSPLGTGGAKETQYF.